These 13 T cell receptor beta chains came from one sample sequenced in a study of regulatory T cells in long-lasting Graves disease. Researchers made TCR beta libraries by using iRepertoire HTBI primers and running Arm-PCR on CDR3 regions. TCRdb passed the multiplex PCR reads through MiXCR, listing each CDR3 protein once. This table has 500,000 or so distinct CDR3 sequences, about 16% appearing once. The time point: newly diagnosed GD, antithyroid drugs for less than 3 months. RNA isolated from PBMCs was used to make the TCR library. A further study also used this sample, focusing on T cells in Graves' hyperthyroidism and ophthalmopathy.

The material was peripheral blood mononuclear cells (PBMCs), obtained at new diagnosis, from a patient treated with antithyroid drugs. These receptors were taken from a woman aged 35-60 years with Graves disease.

This clonotype was recorded at least ten times. The rearrangement uses TRBV19 and TRBJ1-1; D is ambiguous. The CDR3 extends over 13 amino acids. Trimming pared 1 base from V and 6 bases from J, leaving 9 bases between. Germline assignment: CDR1 LNHDA and CDR2 SQIVND (reference sequence). The CDR3 DNA reads TGTGCCAGTAGTATAGTTTGGGGTTCTGAAGCTTTCTTT. Its protein is CASSIVWGSEAFF.

CDR3 amino acids: CASRGGTSGNTIYF. The CDR3, as DNA: TGTGCCAGTAGAGGTGGTACCTCTGGAAACACCATATATTTT. This sequence joins TRBV19 and TRBJ1-3; D gene uncertain. V gave up 6 bases and J gave up 0 bases, with 9 bases separating them. There are 14 residues in the CDR3. Germline CDR1 is LNHDA and CDR2 is SQIVND (reference sequence).

This chain uses TRBV7-9 with TRBJ2-3; TRBD1 matches at 9 bases. CDR3 length: 16 amino acids. Trimming cost V 5 bases and J 0 bases; bases outside gene matches: 6. CDR1 SEHNR and CDR2 FQNEAQ come from the germline V gene (reference sequence). CDR3 in DNA: TGTGCCAGCAGCGCCCGGGGACAGGGAAGCACAGATACGCAGTATTTT. Protein product: CASSARGQGSTDTQYF.

This chain connects TRBV4-1 to TRBJ1-4; maybe TRBD1 (5 bases). V dropped 2 bases and J dropped 5 bases, with 12 bases sitting between them. Germline values: CDR1 MGHRA, CDR2 YSYEKL. The CDR3 has 15 amino acids. CDR3 region: CASSQPGRGNEKLFF. In DNA, the CDR3 is TGCGCCAGCAGCCAACCGGGACGGGGAAATGAAAAACTGTTTTTT.

V gene TRBV18 combines with J gene TRBJ1-5; D possibly corresponds to TRBD1 (5 bases). This CDR3 has 15 amino acids. Trimming left V 2 bases short and J 3 bases short, with 11 bases between. CDR1 is KGHSH and CDR2 is LQKENI in the germline V gene. As DNA, the CDR3 is TGTGCCAGCTCACCAGGCAGGGTGGACAATCAGCCCCAGCATTTT. This codes for CASSPGRVDNQPQHF.

The chain uses TRBV19 and TRBJ1-4; TRBD1 agrees at 9 bases. After removal of 9 bases from V and 6 bases from J, the junction contained 8 bases not matched to a gene. Germline CDR1 is LNHDA and CDR2 is SQIVND (reference sequence). CDR3 size: 14 residues. The CDR3 protein is CASSLGQGYEKLFF. The CDR3 nucleotides are TGTGCCAGCAGCTTGGGACAGGGATATGAAAAACTGTTTTTT.

This clonotype was counted at least ten times. This rearrangement joins TRBV7-3 to TRBJ2-7, with a possible D match to TRBD1 (5 bases). Trimming removed 1 base at V and 3 bases at J, with 7 bases between. The germline V gene has CDR1 SGHTA and CDR2 FQGTGA. The CDR3 covers 13 residues. CDR3 nucleotide sequence: TGTGCCAGCAGCTTAAACAGGAGCTACGAGCAGTACTTC. Protein: CASSLNRSYEQYF.

This clonotype has ten or more counts. The chain couples TRBV7-2 to TRBJ2-5; D unclear. CDR3 size: 13 residues. V dropped 4 bases and J dropped 5 bases, with 11 bases sitting between them. Germline V gene sequence: CDR1 SGHTA, CDR2 FQGNSA. In DNA form, the CDR3 reads TGTGCCAGCAGCTCCGAATCGGTGGAGACCCAGTACTTC. This translates into CASSSESVETQYF.

Here the CDR3 reads CASSQDRKGEAFF. The CDR3, as DNA: TGTGCCAGCAGCCAAGATAGGAAGGGTGAAGCTTTCTTT. This sequence joins TRBV14 and TRBJ1-1, with D hard to call. CDR1 is SGHDN and CDR2 is FVKESK in the germline V gene. Trimming left V 0 bases short and J 7 bases short, with 9 bases between. The CDR3 totals 13 residues.

The sample holds a few counts of this clonotype. V and J are TRBV20-1 and TRBJ2-7, with D possibly being TRBD1 (5 bases). The V gene's germline CDR1 is DFQATT and CDR2 SNEGSKA (reference sequence). V was pared by 0 bases and J by 2 bases, with 20 bases between. The CDR3 totals 17 residues. CDR3 amino acids: CSARDTLSTVRPYEQYF. The CDR3 DNA sequence: TGCAGTGCTAGAGATACTCTTTCGACAGTACGACCCTACGAGCAGTACTTC.

There are a few counts of this clonotype. The chain couples TRBV6-2 or TRBV6-3 to TRBJ2-6; D is perhaps TRBD1 or TRBD2 (5 bases each). The V and J ends lost 6 bases and 0 bases respectively, with 24 bases between them. This CDR3 region has 20 residues. The germline V gene has CDR1 MNHEY and CDR2 SVGEGT. CDR3 nucleotide sequence: TGTGCCAGCAGCCGAAAAGGGCCGGGACCGCCGGTCTCTGGGGCCAACGTCCTGACTTTC. Amino acid sequence: CASSRKGPGPPVSGANVLTF.

This clonotype was counted many times. The gene calls are TRBV6-1 and TRBJ2-7; 10 positions agree with TRBD2. Germline CDR1 and CDR2: MNHNS and SASEGT. V lost 1 base and J lost 3; bases outside the gene matches: 3. This CDR3 comprises 15 residues. CDR3: CASSEGLAGVYEQYF. CDR3 bases: TGTGCCAGCAGTGAAGGCCTAGCGGGGGTCTACGAGCAGTACTTC.

This clonotype was picked up a small number of times. This sequence joins TRBV28 and TRBJ1-6, with unresolved D. The CDR3 sequence is 11 residues long. V lost 7 bases and J 8 bases, leaving 6 bases between the germline ends. Germline CDR1 and CDR2: MDHEN and SYDVKM. In DNA form, the CDR3 reads TGTGCCAGCAATGCGGATTCACCCCTCCACTTT. It specifies CASNADSPLHF.